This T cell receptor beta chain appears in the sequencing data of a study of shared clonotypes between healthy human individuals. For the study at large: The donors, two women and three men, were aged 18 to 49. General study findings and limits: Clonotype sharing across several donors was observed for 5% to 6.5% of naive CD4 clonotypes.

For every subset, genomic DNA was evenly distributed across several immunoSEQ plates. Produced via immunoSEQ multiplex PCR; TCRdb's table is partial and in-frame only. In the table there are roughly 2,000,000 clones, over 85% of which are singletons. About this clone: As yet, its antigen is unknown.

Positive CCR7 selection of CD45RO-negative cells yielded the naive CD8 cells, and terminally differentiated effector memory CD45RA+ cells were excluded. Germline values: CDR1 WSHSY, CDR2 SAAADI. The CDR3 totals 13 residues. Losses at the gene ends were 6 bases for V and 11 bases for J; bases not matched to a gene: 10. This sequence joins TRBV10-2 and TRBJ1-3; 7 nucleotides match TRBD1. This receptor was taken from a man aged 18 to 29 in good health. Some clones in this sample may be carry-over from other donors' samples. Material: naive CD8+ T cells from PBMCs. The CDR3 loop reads CASRPDRSAAIYF. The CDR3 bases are TGCGCCAGCAGACCGGACAGGTCGGCTGCCATATATTTT.